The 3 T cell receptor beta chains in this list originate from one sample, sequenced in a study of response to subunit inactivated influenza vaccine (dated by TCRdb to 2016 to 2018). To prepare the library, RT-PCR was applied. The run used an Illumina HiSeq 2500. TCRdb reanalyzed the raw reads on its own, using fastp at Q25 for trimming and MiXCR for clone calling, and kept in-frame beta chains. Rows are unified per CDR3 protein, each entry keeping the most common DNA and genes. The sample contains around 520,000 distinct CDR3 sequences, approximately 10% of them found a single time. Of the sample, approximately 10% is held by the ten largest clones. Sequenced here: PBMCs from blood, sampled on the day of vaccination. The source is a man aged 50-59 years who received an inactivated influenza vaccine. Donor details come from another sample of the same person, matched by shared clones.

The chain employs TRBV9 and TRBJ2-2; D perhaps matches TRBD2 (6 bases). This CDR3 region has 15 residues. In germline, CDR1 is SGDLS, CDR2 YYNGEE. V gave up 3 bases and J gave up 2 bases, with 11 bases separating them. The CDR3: CASSGGTFNTGELFF. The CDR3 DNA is TGTGCCAGCAGCGGCGGGACGTTCAACACCGGGGAGCTGTTTTTT.

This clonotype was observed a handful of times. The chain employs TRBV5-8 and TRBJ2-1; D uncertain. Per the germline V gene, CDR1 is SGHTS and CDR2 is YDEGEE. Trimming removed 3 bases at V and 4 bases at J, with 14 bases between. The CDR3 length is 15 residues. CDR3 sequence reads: CASSWAPRAYNEQFF. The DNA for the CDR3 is TGTGCCAGCAGCTGGGCCCCAAGAGCTTACAATGAGCAGTTCTTC. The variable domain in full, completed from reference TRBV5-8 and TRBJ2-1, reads EAGVTQSPTHLIKTRGQQATLRCSPISGHTSVYWYQQALGLGLQFLLWYDEGEERNRGNFPPRFSGRQFPNYSSELNVNALELEDSALYLCASSWAPRAYNEQFFGPGTRLTVL.

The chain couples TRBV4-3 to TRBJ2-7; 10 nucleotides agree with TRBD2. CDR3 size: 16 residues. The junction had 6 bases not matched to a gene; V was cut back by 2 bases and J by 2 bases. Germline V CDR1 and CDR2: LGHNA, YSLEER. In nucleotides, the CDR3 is TGCGCCAGCAGCCAAATGCCGGGACTAGCGACCTACGAGCAGTACTTC. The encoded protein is CASSQMPGLATYEQYF.